Each of the 8 T cell receptor beta chains below was sequenced from the same sample in a study of shared clonotypes between healthy human individuals. Produced via immunoSEQ multiplex PCR; TCRdb's table is partial and in-frame only. This table holds some 2.3 million clones, over 90% found once. The sample consisted of naive CD4+ T cells from PBMCs. Subset noted: CD45RA+ positively selected. The origin of the receptors is a man in his late teens or twenties in good health. Some clones in this sample may be carry-over from other donors' samples.

The rearrangement links TRBV6-5 to TRBJ2-7; D remains unclear. Trimming shortened V by 6 bases and J by 4 bases, and 13 bases separated the two germline ends. CDR1 and CDR2 (germline): MNHEY, SVGAGI. CDR3 length: 13 residues. In DNA form, the CDR3 reads TGTGCCAGCAGCGGGTCAAAAAGTTACGAGCAGTACTTC. It codes for CASSGSKSYEQYF.

V is TRBV5-8 and J is TRBJ2-5; tentative D call: TRBD1 (6 bases). The CDR3 totals 11 residues. V lost 9 bases and J 4 bases, leaving 10 bases between the germline ends. CDR1 is SGHTS and CDR2 is YDEGEE in the germline V gene. The chain's CDR3 is CAKDSSETQYF. The CDR3 coding sequence is TGTGCCAAGGACAGCTCAGAGACCCAGTACTTC.

The chain employs TRBV28 and TRBJ1-1, with 8 bases matching TRBD1. Germline CDR1 and CDR2: MDHEN and SYDVKM. This CDR3 has 15 amino acids. V was pared by 4 bases and J by 8 bases, with 12 bases of the junction left unmatched. The CDR3: CASSSRAGGFPEAFF. CDR3 DNA: TGTGCCAGCAGTTCTCGGGCAGGGGGCTTTCCCGAAGCTTTCTTT.

Only a few counts were recorded for this clone. The chain joins TRBV30 to TRBJ1-5; the match to TRBD1 covers 9 bases. After removal of 3 bases from V and 7 bases from J, the junction contained 4 bases not matched to a gene. This CDR3 has 13 amino acids. Looked up from germline, CDR1 is GTSNPN and CDR2 is SVGIG (reference sequence). CDR3 sequence reads: CAWSPGQGQPQHF. CDR3 sequence (DNA): TGTGCCTGGAGCCCTGGACAGGGGCAGCCCCAGCATTTT.

The rearrangement joins TRBV7-3 to TRBJ2-1; D is perhaps TRBD2 (5 bases). The germline gives CDR1 SGHTA, CDR2 FQGTGA. The CDR3 extends over 21 amino acids. V shed 2 bases and J shed 0 bases, with 26 bases lying between them. CDR3 sequence: CASSLPPAGPGKGSSYNEQFF. DNA for the CDR3: TGTGCCAGCAGCTTACCGCCCGCGGGTCCAGGAAAAGGGAGCTCCTACAATGAGCAGTTCTTC.

The genes are TRBV28 and TRBJ1-4; 10 nucleotides line up with TRBD1. The ends lost 5 bases at V and 5 bases at J; junction bases unmatched: 8. CDR3 length: 16 amino acids. Germline CDR1 reads MDHEN; CDR2 reads SYDVKM. CDR3 nucleotide sequence: TGTGCCAGCAGTACGACCCGGGGACAGGGGAATGAAAAACTGTTTTTT. Protein sequence: CASSTTRGQGNEKLFF.

The V and J genes are TRBV29-1 and TRBJ2-5; 12 bases fit TRBD2. The germline CDR1 and CDR2 sequences are SQVTM and ANQGSEA. The V segment lost 6 bases and the J segment 0 bases; nucleotides outside the gene matches: 5. CDR3 length: 15 residues. The CDR3 bases are TGCAGCGTCAAGAGGACTAGCGGGAACCAAGAGACCCAGTACTTC. Amino acid sequence: CSVKRTSGNQETQYF.

V usage is TRBV19 and J usage is TRBJ1-2; D uncertain. The CDR3 is 14 amino acids. The germline CDR1 and CDR2 sequences are LNHDA and SQIVND (reference sequence). V was pared by 7 bases and J by 4 bases, with 16 bases between. CDR3 sequence reads: CASTSRGFSYGYTF. The CDR3, as DNA: TGTGCCAGTACCTCGCGTGGGTTTAGCTATGGCTACACCTTC.